The 7 T cell receptor beta chains given below trace back to one sample, sequenced in a study of OX40 agonist ivuxolimab in advanced cancers. The repertoire was sequenced with immunoSEQ multiplex PCR; TCRdb's copy has only in-frame clones and lacks some. The table records roughly 70,000 clones, 80% to 95% of them present only once. The input for sequencing was CD4+ or CD8+ T cells sorted from blood, taken in a trial of the OX40 agonist ivuxolimab. The receptors come from an adult with an advanced solid tumor such as melanoma, head and neck, liver or kidney cancer.

This clone was counted a single time. The chain carries TRBV4-1 and TRBJ2-7, with D tentatively TRBD1 (6 bases). This CDR3 contains 16 residues. Per germline, CDR1 MGHRA and CDR2 YSYEKL. The V end lost 4 bases, the J end lost 2 bases, and 18 bases lay between the germline ends. The CDR3 region is CASSLEQGKPPYEQYF. As DNA, the CDR3 is TGCGCCAGCAGCCTTGAACAGGGAAAGCCTCCCTACGAGCAGTACTTC.

The count of this clone is one. The chain carries TRBV6-5 and TRBJ1-2, with a tentative D call TRBD1 (5 bases). The CDR3 runs to 13 residues. In germline, CDR1 is MNHEY, CDR2 SVGAGI. The V and J ends lost 6 bases and 5 bases respectively, with 13 bases between them. The CDR3 bases are TGTGCCAGCAGAACCGGGACGGTTTATGGCTACACCTTC. Translated: CASRTGTVYGYTF.

The chain links TRBV2 to TRBJ2-1, with 11 positions matching TRBD2. The CDR3 consists of 19 residues. With 0 bases clipped from V and 6 bases from J, the junction kept 13 bases outside the gene matches. Germline loops: CDR1 SNHLY, CDR2 FYNNEI. The CDR3 loop is CASSEALATSGIYSNEQFF. CDR3 nucleotide sequence: TGTGCCAGCAGTGAAGCGCTCGCGACTAGCGGGATCTATTCCAATGAGCAGTTCTTC.

The chain links TRBV7-9 to TRBJ2-7; the D gene is possibly TRBD2 (6 bases). The CDR3 is made up of 17 amino acids. V was clipped by 7 bases and J by 0 bases, with 22 bases between them. The germline V gene has CDR1 SEHNR and CDR2 FQNEAQ (reference sequence). The CDR3 loop is CASTKGDGARGSYEQYF. The CDR3 bases are TGTGCCAGCACTAAAGGGGACGGCGCGCGGGGCTCCTACGAGCAGTACTTC. Looking up the rest from reference TRBV7-9 and TRBJ2-7 gives the full variable domain: DTGVSQNPRHKITKRGQNVTFRCDPISEHNRLYWYRQTLGQGPEFLTYFQNEAQLEKSRLLSDRFSAERPKGSFSTLEIQRTEQGDSAMYLCASTKGDGARGSYEQYFGPGTRLTVT.

V gene TRBV2 combines with J gene TRBJ2-3; the D gene is possibly TRBD2 (6 bases). V was clipped by 7 bases and J by 0 bases, with 14 bases between them. Germline CDR1 is SNHLY and CDR2 is FYNNEI. This CDR3 has 15 residues. CDR3 residues: CASIPLAASTDTQYF. In DNA, the CDR3 is TGTGCCAGCATTCCACTAGCCGCTAGCACAGATACGCAGTATTTT. Drawing the rest from reference TRBV2 and TRBJ2-3, the complete variable domain is EPEVTQTPSHQVTQMGQEVILRCVPISNHLYFYWYRQILGQKVEFLVSFYNNEISEKSEIFDDQFSVERPDGSNFTLKIRSTKLEDSAMYFCASIPLAASTDTQYFGPGTRLTVL.

The chain recombines TRBV7-9 with TRBJ1-1; D is unclear. CDR3 length equals 15 residues. From germline, CDR1 is SEHNR and CDR2 FQNEAQ (reference sequence). V lost 5 bases and J lost 2, with 15 bases in between. The CDR3 spells CASSPPNQINTEAFF. CDR3 DNA: TGTGCCAGCAGCCCCCCAAACCAAATCAACACTGAAGCTTTCTTT. The complete variable domain, with remaining parts taken from reference TRBV7-9 and TRBJ1-1, reads DTGVSQNPRHKITKRGQNVTFRCDPISEHNRLYWYRQTLGQGPEFLTYFQNEAQLEKSRLLSDRFSAERPKGSFSTLEIQRTEQGDSAMYLCASSPPNQINTEAFFGQGTRLTVV.

The rearrangement uses TRBV4-3 and TRBJ2-7, with D possibly TRBD1 on 5 matching bases. Between the trimmed V and J ends, which lost 0 bases and 0 bases, there was a span of 15 bases. The CDR3 is 17 residues long. Germline CDR1 is LGHNA and CDR2 is YSLEER. In DNA form, the CDR3 reads TGCGCCAGCAGCCAAGATTCTAGGGGCGGAAGCTCCTACGAGCAGTACTTC. It specifies CASSQDSRGGSSYEQYF.